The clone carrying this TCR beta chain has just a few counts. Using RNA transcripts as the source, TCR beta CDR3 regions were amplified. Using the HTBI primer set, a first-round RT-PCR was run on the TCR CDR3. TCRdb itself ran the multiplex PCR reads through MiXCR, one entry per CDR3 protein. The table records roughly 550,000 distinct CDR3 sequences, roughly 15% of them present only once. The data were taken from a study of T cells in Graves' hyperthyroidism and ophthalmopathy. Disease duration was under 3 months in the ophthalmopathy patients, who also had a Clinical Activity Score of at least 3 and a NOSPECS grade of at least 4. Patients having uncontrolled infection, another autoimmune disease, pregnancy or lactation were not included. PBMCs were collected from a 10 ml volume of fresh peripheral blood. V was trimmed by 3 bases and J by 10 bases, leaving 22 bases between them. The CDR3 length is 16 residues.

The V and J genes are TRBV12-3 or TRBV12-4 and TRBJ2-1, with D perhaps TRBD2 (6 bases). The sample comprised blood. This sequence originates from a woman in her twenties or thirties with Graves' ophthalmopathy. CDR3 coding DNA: TGTGCCAGCAGTTTCTCGGGGGAGGAACCTTGGCAGGAGCAGTTCTTC. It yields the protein CASSFSGEEPWQEQFF.